This TCR beta chain was recorded in a study of blood T cell repertoires in COVID-19. The overall study: COVID-19 samples, acute and convalescent, were from the United States, Italy and Spain. Sources were T cells, B-cell-depleted T cells, or PBMCs; the material itself was cDNA or gDNA.

Source study methods: Reference gene primers were amplified, and this amplification served to estimate nucleated cell counts. Clones were sequenced by immunoSEQ multiplex PCR, and TCRdb holds only the in-frame ones, with some missing. The V and J calls and clone size were taken over from that table, and D and trimming were inferred from the DNA. The sample consists of around 170,000 clones, about 85% of them appearing once. Germline assignment: CDR1 MNHNS and CDR2 SASEGT. Deletions cut 2 bases from V and 4 bases from J, with 6 bases between. This CDR3 is 13 amino acids long. The TCR originated in a man aged 55-75 years with acute or convalescent COVID-19. Source material: peripheral blood. The rearrangement uses TRBV6-1 and TRBJ1-5; no clear D gene. The CDR3 coding sequence is TGTGCCAGCAGTGAAACCAGAAATCAGCCCCAGCATTTT. Protein product: CASSETRNQPQHF.